This record looks at one T cell receptor beta chain sequence and its context. The final CDR3 position lacks the conserved phenylalanine or tryptophan, pointing to a likely read error. This entry belongs to a study of CD8+CD57+ T cells in acquired aplastic anemia. Study-wide background: Sorted CD4+ and CD8+ cells gave a mean 3.2 ug DNA, range roughly 0.18 to 30 ug. In CD4+ cells, healthy donors produced an average of around 9.9 million reads.

Germline V gene lookup returns CDR1 MRHNA and CDR2 SNTAGT. V gave up 4 bases and J gave up 7 bases; unmatched junction bases: 11. The CDR3 is made up of 16 amino acids. Genomic DNA constituted the template upon which TCR beta VDJ and CDR3 profiling was performed. MiXCR, applied by TCRdb to the reads, yields one record per CDR3 protein. The sample includes about 220,000 distinct CDR3 sequences, 30% to 40% of them seen just once. This rearrangement joins TRBV6-4 to TRBJ2-1, with 9 bases that match TRBD1. This sequence originates from a human donor in good health, serving as a control. The sequenced sample was sorted CD4+, CD8+, or CD8+CD57+ T cells (not recorded which) from PBMCs. CDR3 region: CASSVLPGQGTNEQFL. The CDR3 DNA reads TGTGCCAGCAGTGTCTTACCGGGACAGGGTACGAATGAGCAGTTCCTC.